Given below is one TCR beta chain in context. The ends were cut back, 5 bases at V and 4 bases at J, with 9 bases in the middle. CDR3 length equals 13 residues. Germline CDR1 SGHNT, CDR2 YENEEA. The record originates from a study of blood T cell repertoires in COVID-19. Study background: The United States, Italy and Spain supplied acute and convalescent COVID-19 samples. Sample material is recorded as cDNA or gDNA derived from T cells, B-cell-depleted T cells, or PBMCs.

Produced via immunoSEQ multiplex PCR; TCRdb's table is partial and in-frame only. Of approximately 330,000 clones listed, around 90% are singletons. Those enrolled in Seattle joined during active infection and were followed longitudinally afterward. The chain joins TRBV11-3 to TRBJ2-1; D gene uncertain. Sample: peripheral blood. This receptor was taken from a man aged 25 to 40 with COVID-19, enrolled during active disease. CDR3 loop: CASSPNPYNEQFF. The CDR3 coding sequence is TGTGCCAGCAGCCCTAATCCTTACAATGAGCAGTTCTTC.